This TCR beta chain was sequenced during a study of T cell repertoires in ileal Crohn's disease. About the research overall: Every patient was operated on for stricturing (about 60%) or penetrating (approximately 40%) complications.

TCRB immunosequencing input was five hundred nanograms of biopsy DNA per sample. Here immunoSEQ multiplex PCR was the method, and the copy in TCRdb shows in-frame clones only, minus some. Counted here are 25,000 to 30,000 clones, roughly 78% occurring once; the ten biggest clones make up around 20%. Germline lookup yields CDR1 MNHNS and CDR2 SASEGT. The CDR3 sequence is 16 residues long. V shed 3 bases and J 3 bases; nucleotides not matched to a gene: 6. The chain couples TRBV6-1 to TRBJ1-5, with 9 bases fitting TRBD1. The receptor comes from an adult with Crohn's disease. What was sequenced was ileal tissue. DNA for the CDR3: TGTGCCAGCAGTGACGCGGGACAGGGCGTCAATCAGCCCCAGCATTTT. It translates to CASSDAGQGVNQPQHF.